These 9 T cell receptor beta chains originate from one sample sequenced in a study of beta chain features in type 1 diabetes. Findings of the study overall: A moderate, significant TCRB CDR3 shortening appeared in type 1 diabetes across four CD4+ subsets.

Which antigens these TCRs recognize remains unknown. Sequencing targeted expressed TCRB transcripts, as all isolated RNA had been reverse transcribed. Repertoires were generated with immunoSEQ multiplex PCR, while TCRdb's copy carries only in-frame clones and drops some. The table shows about 140,000 clones, with roughly an eighth occurring only once. Sequenced input: central memory CD4+ T cells from blood. These receptors all stem from a man between 18 and 29 years old with type 1 diabetes.

The chain combines TRBV28 with TRBJ2-5, with no clear D. The ends were cut back, 8 bases at V and 5 bases at J, with 24 bases in the middle. The V gene's germline CDR1 is MDHEN and CDR2 SYDVKM. This CDR3 comprises 16 residues. CDR3 DNA sequence: TGTGCCAGCCACCCCACTACCAACGACTGGTGGGAGACCCAGTACTTC. Its protein product is CASHPTTNDWWETQYF.

This clone appeared a few times. The chain combines TRBV29-1 with TRBJ1-2; the D is unclear. Germline-derived CDR1 and CDR2 are SQVTM and ANQGSEA. The V end lost 8 bases, the J end lost 3 bases, and 19 bases lay between the germline ends. This CDR3 contains 14 residues. The CDR3 sequence: CSTAGRGGDYGYTF. The CDR3 DNA reads as TGCAGCACCGCGGGGAGAGGTGGGGACTATGGCTACACCTTC.

This clone has only a few counts. This chain links TRBV2 with TRBJ1-1, with 12 bases fitting TRBD1. After removal of 6 bases from V and 5 bases from J, the junction contained 4 bases not matched to a gene. Germline V gives CDR1 SNHLY, CDR2 FYNNEI. The CDR3 loop spans 14 amino acids. The CDR3: CASRGQGAWTEAFF. The CDR3 DNA reads TGTGCCAGCAGGGGACAGGGGGCTTGGACTGAAGCTTTCTTT.

The rearrangement uses TRBV11-2 and TRBJ2-7, with 10 bases lining up with TRBD2. This CDR3 is 13 amino acids long. J gave up 13 bases and V 2 bases, and 8 bases lay outside the gene matches. The germline V gene encodes CDR1 SGHAT and CDR2 FQNNGV. CDR3 DNA sequence: TGTGCCAGCAGCTTAAACCTAGCGGGGGAAGCCTACTTC. Amino acid sequence: CASSLNLAGEAYF.

This chain uses TRBV7-6 with TRBJ2-7, with D maybe TRBD1 (5 bases). CDR1 SGHVS and CDR2 FNYEAQ come from the germline V gene. Deletions cut 5 bases from V and 1 base from J, with 12 bases between. The CDR3 has 14 residues. CDR3 nucleotide sequence: TGTGCCAGCAGCCTGGACATTATTTCCTACGAGCAGTACTTC. It encodes CASSLDIISYEQYF.

In DNA form, the CDR3 reads TGCAGCGTTGATGGGCTTGGGGACACTGAAGCTTTCTTT. It encodes CSVDGLGDTEAFF. The chain uses TRBV29-1 and TRBJ1-1; no reliable D call. The CDR3 contains 13 residues. The germline gives CDR1 SQVTM, CDR2 ANQGSEA. V dropped 3 bases and J dropped 3 bases, with 11 bases sitting between them.

The V and J genes are TRBV7-9 and TRBJ1-2; the D gene is possibly TRBD1 (5 bases). Between the trimmed V and J ends, which lost 5 bases and 0 bases, there was a span of 16 bases. Germline V gene data show CDR1 as SEHNR and CDR2 as FQNEAQ (reference sequence). CDR3 length equals 16 residues. The CDR3 DNA reads as TGTGCCAGCAGCCATAACACGGGGCCCGCTAACTATGGCTACACCTTC. Translating gives CASSHNTGPANYGYTF.

This clone has a handful of counts. The CDR3 spells CASSLRPTQGNYGYTF. DNA of the CDR3: TGTGCCAGCAGTCTCCGCCCAACACAGGGGAACTATGGCTACACCTTC. The chain links TRBV27 to TRBJ1-2; TRBD1 aligns across 7 bases. J lost 2 bases, V lost 5 bases, and 11 bases had no gene match. Germline CDR1 reads MNHEY; CDR2 reads SMNVEV (reference sequence). The CDR3 length is 16 residues.

This chain joins TRBV28 and TRBJ1-2; D gene uncertain. Germline values: CDR1 MDHEN, CDR2 SYDVKM. The CDR3 is made up of 13 amino acids. V was cut by 7 bases and J by 5 bases, with 14 bases left in between. CDR3 nucleotide sequence: TGTGCCAGCACCTCACGGGTGGTTTATGGCTACACCTTC. Translating gives CASTSRVVYGYTF.